The clone carrying this TCR beta chain occurred many times. This sample was included in a study of T cells in Graves' hyperthyroidism and ophthalmopathy. TCR beta CDR3 regions were amplified from RNA transcripts. The HTBI primer set served for first-round RT-PCR of the TCR CDR3. TCRdb re-analysed the multiplex PCR reads in MiXCR, keeping a single row per CDR3 protein. The table has roughly 500,000 distinct CDR3 sequences, around a quarter seen once. Trimming shortened V by 0 bases and J by 8 bases, and 13 bases separated the two germline ends. CDR1 MNHNS and CDR2 SASEGT come from the germline V gene. This CDR3 is built from 14 residues.

The sequence was collected from a woman in her twenties or thirties with Graves' ophthalmopathy. The chain uses TRBV6-1 and TRBJ1-2; D gene unclear. Sample: blood. CDR3 residues: CASSEAAVEDGYTF. The CDR3 DNA follows: TGTGCCAGCAGTGAAGCAGCCGTGGAGGACGGCTACACCTTC.